The 28 T cell receptor beta chains given below trace back to one sample, sequenced in a study of blood T cell repertoires in COVID-19. Clones were read by immunoSEQ multiplex PCR, and TCRdb kept only the in-frame ones, dropping some. The sample contains some 250,000 clones, approximately 81% of which appear only once. The specimen was peripheral blood. All receptors come from an elderly woman with acute or convalescent COVID-19.

The chain uses TRBV2 and TRBJ1-3, with D possibly TRBD1 on 6 matching bases. The CDR3 runs to 13 residues. Trimming pared 5 bases from V and 4 bases from J, leaving 9 bases between. Germline CDR1 reads SNHLY; CDR2 reads FYNNEI. Written as DNA, the CDR3 is TGTGCCAGCAGTTCTGACAGGGGAAACACCATATATTTT. It is translated as CASSSDRGNTIYF. The full variable domain, its missing parts supplied by reference TRBV2 and TRBJ1-3, is EPEVTQTPSHQVTQMGQEVILRCVPISNHLYFYWYRQILGQKVEFLVSFYNNEISEKSEIFDDQFSVERPDGSNFTLKIRSTKLEDSAMYFCASSSDRGNTIYFGEGSWLTVV.

V gene TRBV4-1 combines with J gene TRBJ2-6; D gene uncertain. CDR1 and CDR2 (germline): MGHRA, YSYEKL. The CDR3 consists of 16 residues. The V gene lost 1 base and the J gene lost 0 bases, with 7 bases spanning the gap. The CDR3 DNA is TGCGCCAGCAGCCAAGTGTCGGTCTCTGGGGCCAACGTCCTGACTTTC. Translation gives CASSQVSVSGANVLTF.

V and J are TRBV24-1 and TRBJ1-5; TRBD1 matches at 9 bases. In germline, CDR1 is KGHDR, CDR2 SFDVKD. Trimming at V came to 5 bases and at J to 4 bases, leaving 2 bases not matched to a gene. This CDR3 region has 14 residues. The CDR3 coding sequence is TGTGCCACCAGTGGGGGGACAGGGAATCAGCCCCAGCATTTT. This translates into CATSGGTGNQPQHF.

J is TRBJ2-1 and V is TRBV27, with 12 bases identical to TRBD2. Germline lookup yields CDR1 MNHEY and CDR2 SMNVEV (reference sequence). The CDR3 extends over 18 amino acids. Unmatched junction bases numbered 5, after V lost 0 bases and J lost 2 bases. The CDR3 sequence is CASSLSLAGGNTYNEQFF. CDR3 coding DNA: TGTGCCAGCAGTTTATCACTAGCGGGGGGTAACACCTACAATGAGCAGTTCTTC.

The genes are TRBV5-1 and TRBJ2-6; D gene uncertain. The CDR3 has 16 amino acids. The germline V and J ends were trimmed by 5 bases and 0 bases, with 12 bases remaining between them. The germline V gene encodes CDR1 SGHRS and CDR2 YFSETQ. This CDR3 reads CASREPQSSGANVLTF. The CDR3 nucleotides read TGCGCCAGCAGGGAACCACAGAGCTCTGGGGCCAACGTCCTGACTTTC.

The chain combines TRBV2 with TRBJ2-4; 9 bases match TRBD2. V lost 7 bases and J lost 0; bases outside the gene matches: 22. Looked up from germline, CDR1 is SNHLY and CDR2 is FYNNEI. CDR3 length equals 21 residues. CDR3 nucleotides: TGTGCCAGCACCGCCGAGGGGAGGCGGCTAGCGGGACTCGTAGCCAAAAACATTCAGTACTTC. Its protein product is CASTAEGRRLAGLVAKNIQYF.

This rearrangement joins TRBV19 to TRBJ2-7, with a weak D call TRBD1 (6 bases). Trimming left V 2 bases short and J 2 bases short, with 10 bases between. The CDR3 runs to 14 residues. The germline CDR1 and CDR2 sequences are LNHDA and SQIVND (reference sequence). CDR3 region: CASSINRAAYEQYF. Here the CDR3 DNA reads TGTGCCAGTAGTATAAACAGGGCGGCCTACGAGCAGTACTTC.

The chain carries TRBV6-5 and TRBJ2-1; tentative D call: TRBD2 (5 bases). Germline V CDR1 and CDR2: MNHEY, SVGAGI. Trimming stripped 8 bases from V and 5 bases from J, with 7 bases between. CDR3 length: 11 amino acids. The CDR3 region is CASGRDNEQFF. The CDR3 DNA follows: TGTGCCAGCGGGCGGGACAATGAGCAGTTCTTC.

The chain has TRBV6-5 and TRBJ1-3; tentative D call: TRBD1 (6 bases). The CDR3 is 14 amino acids. The germline gives CDR1 MNHEY, CDR2 SVGAGI. V shed 6 bases and J shed 1 base, with 10 bases lying between them. The CDR3 DNA sequence: TGTGCCAGCAGCACTACAGGGTCTGGAAACACCATATATTTT. Translating gives CASSTTGSGNTIYF.

The chain has TRBV4-2 and TRBJ1-2, with TRBD1 matching over 7 bases. Unmatched junction bases numbered 8, after V lost 2 bases and J lost 5 bases. This CDR3 comprises 15 residues. The germline V gene has CDR1 LGHNA and CDR2 YNFKEQ. CDR3 sequence reads: CASSQSDREGYGYTF. The CDR3 DNA sequence: TGTGCCAGCAGCCAAAGTGACAGGGAAGGATATGGCTACACCTTC.

The CDR3: CAAPLVDEQFF. The CDR3 DNA reads TGTGCCGCGCCATTAGTCGATGAGCAGTTCTTC. The rearrangement uses TRBV3-1 (or the pseudogene TRBV3-2) and TRBJ2-1; D remains ambiguous. Germline CDR1 LGHDT, CDR2 YNNKEL (reference sequence). This CDR3 contains 11 residues. V lost 11 bases, J lost 8 bases, and 13 bases lay in between.

The chain is built from TRBV6-1 and TRBJ2-3, with TRBD2 matching over 9 bases. The V gene end was trimmed by 4 bases and the J gene end by 0 bases; junction bases not matched to a gene: 11. There are 18 residues in the CDR3. Germline-derived CDR1 and CDR2 are MNHNS and SASEGT. The CDR3 spells CASSVVTSGAASTDTQYF. In nucleotides, the CDR3 is TGTGCCAGCAGTGTGGTGACTAGCGGAGCAGCTAGCACAGATACGCAGTATTTT.

The J gene is TRBJ1-3, the V gene TRBV6-5, with 7 bases identical to TRBD1. Germline-derived CDR1 and CDR2 are MNHEY and SVGAGI. The CDR3 has 14 residues. With 5 bases clipped from V and 4 bases from J, the junction kept 5 bases outside the gene matches. CDR3 sequence reads: CASSQTGVGNTIYF. CDR3 nucleotides: TGTGCCAGCAGTCAAACAGGGGTCGGAAACACCATATATTTT.

Here the CDR3 DNA reads TGCGCCAGCAGCTTGAGTACAGGGGTAGCCAAAAACATTCAGTACTTC. Translated, it gives CASSLSTGVAKNIQYF. The V and J genes are TRBV5-1 and TRBJ2-4; 7 nucleotides agree with TRBD1. CDR1 SGHRS and CDR2 YFSETQ come from the germline V gene. V lost 1 base and J lost 0; bases outside the gene matches: 4. The CDR3 is 16 residues long.

The chain has TRBV21-1 and TRBJ2-3; the table gives TRBD2 as D, unverified against the DNA. TRBV21-1 is classified as a pseudogene. The length of the CDR3 is 19 residues. The DNA for the CDR3 is TGTGCCAGCAGCACCGCCCCCTATTCACCGGGACTAGCGGACTCGCCAACGTATTTT. Amino acid sequence: CASSTAPYSPGLADSPTYF.

J is TRBJ1-4 and V is TRBV4-2; the D is unclear. V lost 4 bases, J lost 8 bases, and 11 bases lay in between. Germline-derived CDR1 and CDR2 are LGHNA and YNFKEQ. This CDR3 spans 13 amino acids. The CDR3 bases are TGTGCCAGCAGCCGGGAGTATAACGAAAAACTGTTTTTT. It yields the protein CASSREYNEKLFF.

The chain carries TRBV5-6 and TRBJ2-7; 10 nucleotides agree with TRBD1. Germline V lookup: CDR1 SGHDT, CDR2 YYEEEE. V gave up 4 bases and J gave up 4 bases; unmatched junction bases: 8. This CDR3 region has 15 residues. The CDR3 loop is CASSRKTGGIYEQYF. The CDR3 region has the DNA TGTGCCAGCAGCCGTAAGACAGGGGGCATTTACGAGCAGTACTTC.

The J gene is TRBJ1-1, the V gene TRBV5-4, with 7 bases lining up with TRBD1. Germline-derived CDR1 and CDR2 are SGHNT and YYREEE (reference sequence). The CDR3 consists of 13 residues. The trim removed 6 bases at V and 1 base at J, leaving 3 bases unmatched. This CDR3 reads CASIRQGNTEAFF. The DNA of the CDR3 is TGTGCCAGCATCCGACAGGGGAACACTGAAGCTTTCTTT.

The gene calls are TRBV6-5 and TRBJ1-5, with TRBD1 as a possible D gene (5 bases). The CDR3 extends over 15 amino acids. Trimming took off 2 bases at V and 6 bases at J, with 14 bases between the two ends. Germline V lookup: CDR1 MNHEY, CDR2 SVGAGI. For the CDR3, the DNA is TGTGCCAGCAGTTACAGGCAGGGAATAGGTCAGCCCCAGCATTTT. It translates to CASSYRQGIGQPQHF.

The table lists this clone with a count of one. The DNA for the CDR3 is TGTGCCACCAGCAGAACCGGGACTAGCGGGAGTGTTTTTTTGGAGCAGTACTTC. Protein sequence: CATSRTGTSGSVFLEQYF. The rearrangement joins TRBV15 to TRBJ2-7; 14 nucleotides line up with TRBD2. Germline CDR1 reads LNHNV; CDR2 reads YYDKDF (reference sequence). Losses at the gene ends were 2 bases for V and 7 bases for J; bases not matched to a gene: 13. The CDR3 is 18 amino acids.

This clone was detected once. The genes are TRBV29-1 and TRBJ2-5; D is undetermined. The CDR3 spans 16 residues. The germline V gene has CDR1 SQVTM and CDR2 ANQGSEA. The germline V and J ends were trimmed by 4 bases and 5 bases, with 23 bases remaining between them. The CDR3 reads CSVVESPRSTAETQYF. In nucleotides, the CDR3 is TGCAGCGTTGTGGAGTCGCCCCGCAGCACGGCCGAGACCCAGTACTTC.

Note on this clone: A junction boundary mismatches the germline segment, possibly from a read error. This chain joins TRBV25-1 and TRBJ2-3; maybe TRBD2 (5 bases). CDR3 length: 14 amino acids. Germline CDR1 MGHDK, CDR2 SYGVNS. The CDR3 coding sequence is TGTGCCAGCAGAGAATCGGGAAGAGTAGATACGCAGTATTTT. The encoded protein is CASRESGRVDTQYF.

The V and J genes are TRBV27 and TRBJ1-3; no firm D call. Looked up from germline, CDR1 is MNHEY and CDR2 is SMNVEV (reference sequence). Deletions cut 0 bases from V and 1 base from J, with 7 bases between. The CDR3 runs 15 residues. CDR3: CASSLSRGSGNTIYF. The DNA of the CDR3 is TGTGCCAGCAGTTTATCGAGAGGGTCTGGAAACACCATATATTTT.

The chain uses TRBV4-1 and TRBJ2-3; 8 nucleotides line up with TRBD2. Trimming took 3 bases from V and 1 from J; bases not matched to a gene: 9. Germline CDR1 MGHRA, CDR2 YSYEKL. There are 17 residues in the CDR3. This chain's CDR3 is CASSHPGTSGGTDTQYF. For the CDR3, the DNA is TGCGCCAGCAGCCACCCTGGTACTAGCGGCGGCACAGATACGCAGTATTTT.

This clone was counted a single time. This chain connects TRBV19 to TRBJ1-3; D unresolved. The CDR3 totals 15 residues. V was cut by 7 bases and J by 0 bases, with 13 bases left in between. Germline CDR1 and CDR2: LNHDA and SQIVND (reference sequence). CDR3 DNA: TGTGCCAGTATGGCGGGATCTGACTCTGGAAACACCATATATTTT. Translating gives CASMAGSDSGNTIYF.

The chain employs TRBV5-6 and TRBJ1-1, with D unresolved. Deletions cut 2 bases from V and 8 bases from J, with 10 bases between. Germline V gives CDR1 SGHDT, CDR2 YYEEEE. CDR3 length: 12 amino acids. This chain's CDR3 is CASSLSGVEAFF. The CDR3 DNA reads as TGTGCCAGCAGCTTATCCGGGGTGGAAGCTTTCTTT.

The J gene is TRBJ2-7, the V gene TRBV9; 9 bases agree with TRBD2. The CDR3 covers 15 residues. The junction had 5 bases not matched to a gene; V was cut back by 0 bases and J by 4 bases. CDR1 and CDR2 (germline): SGDLS, YYNGEE. CDR3 region: CASSVGGSGGYEQYF. The DNA for the CDR3 is TGTGCCAGCAGCGTAGGGGGTAGCGGGGGTTACGAGCAGTACTTC.

CDR3 DNA: TGTGCCAGCAGCCAGGCGGGGACAGGGATCGTATATGGCTACACCTTC. It encodes CASSQAGTGIVYGYTF. The chain employs TRBV14 and TRBJ1-2; 9 bases line up with TRBD1. Germline CDR1 and CDR2: SGHDN and FVKESK. Germline trimming cut 3 bases from V and 5 bases from J; bases unmatched to any gene: 10. The CDR3 sequence is 16 residues long.